This paragraph covers one TCR beta chain sequence. This sample stems from a study of blood T cell repertoires in COVID-19. Germline V CDR1 and CDR2: MNHEY, SMNVEV (reference sequence). Trimming removed 5 bases at V and 2 bases at J, with 19 bases between. The CDR3 spans 17 residues. The data were produced by immunoSEQ multiplex PCR, yet TCRdb's version contains in-frame clones alone and is incomplete. This repertoire shows some 140,000 clones, around four fifths found once; its top ten account for more than 15%. The V call is TRBV27, the J call TRBJ2-1, with a possible D match to TRBD1 (5 bases). The material sequenced was PBMCs or T cells enriched from blood (not recorded which). The sequence was obtained from a young man who had recovered from COVID-19. This CDR3 reads CASSPRWGQVAYNEQFF. CDR3 nucleotides: TGTGCCAGCAGTCCTCGTTGGGGCCAGGTCGCCTACAATGAGCAGTTCTTC.